This record looks at one TCR beta chain sequence and its context. Its specificity is unknown. The data originate from a study of OX40 agonist ivuxolimab in advanced cancers. Study-wide background: Intravenous ivuxolimab was administered to patients every 2 weeks at 0.01 to 10 mg/kg. Regarding the study as a whole: CD4+ and CD8+ blood T cells expanded clonally by week 6 at 0.1 to 3.0 mg/kg.

The data were produced by immunoSEQ multiplex PCR, yet TCRdb's version contains in-frame clones alone and is incomplete. The repertoire consists of 53,000 or so clones, with approximately 86% occurring once and the leading ten covering approximately 3%. The receptor was isolated from an adult with an advanced solid tumor such as melanoma, head and neck, liver or kidney cancer. The sequencing used CD4+ or CD8+ T cells sorted from blood, collected in a trial of the OX40 agonist ivuxolimab.

The CDR3 DNA is TGTGCCATCAGTGGGCAGGGCCCTAACTATGGCTACACCTTC. Amino acids: CAISGQGPNYGYTF. The chain links TRBV10-3 to TRBJ1-2, with D maybe TRBD1 (5 bases). CDR1 ENHRY and CDR2 SYGVKD come from the germline V gene. The V and J ends lost 4 bases and 0 bases respectively, with 9 bases between them. CDR3 length: 14 residues.